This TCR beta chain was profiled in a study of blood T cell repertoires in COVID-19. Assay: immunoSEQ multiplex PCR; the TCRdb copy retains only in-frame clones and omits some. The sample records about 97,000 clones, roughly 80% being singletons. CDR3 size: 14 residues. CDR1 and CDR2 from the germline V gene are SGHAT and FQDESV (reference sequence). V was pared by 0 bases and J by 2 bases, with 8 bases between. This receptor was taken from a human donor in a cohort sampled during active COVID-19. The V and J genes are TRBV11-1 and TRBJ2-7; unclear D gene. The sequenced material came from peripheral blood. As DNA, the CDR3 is TGTGCCAGCAGCTTAGCTGGTGGCCCCTACGAGCAGTACTTC. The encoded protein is CASSLAGGPYEQYF. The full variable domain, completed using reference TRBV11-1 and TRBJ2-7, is EAEVAQSPRYKITEKSQAVAFWCDPISGHATLYWYRQILGQGPELLVQFQDESVVDDSQLPKDRFSAERLKGVDSTLKIQPAELGDSAMYLCASSLAGGPYEQYFGPGTRLTVT.